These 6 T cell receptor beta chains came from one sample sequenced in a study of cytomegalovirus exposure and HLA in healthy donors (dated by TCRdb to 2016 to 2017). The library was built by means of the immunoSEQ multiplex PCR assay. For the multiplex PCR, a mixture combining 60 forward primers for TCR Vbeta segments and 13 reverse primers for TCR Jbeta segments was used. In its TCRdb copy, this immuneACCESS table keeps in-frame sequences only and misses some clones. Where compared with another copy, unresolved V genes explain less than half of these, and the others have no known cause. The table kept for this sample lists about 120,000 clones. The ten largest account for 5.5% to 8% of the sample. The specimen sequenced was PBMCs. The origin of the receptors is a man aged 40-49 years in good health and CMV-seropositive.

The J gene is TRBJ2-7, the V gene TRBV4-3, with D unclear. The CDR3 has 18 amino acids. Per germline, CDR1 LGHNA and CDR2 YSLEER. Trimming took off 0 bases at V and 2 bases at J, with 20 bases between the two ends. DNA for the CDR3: TGCGCCAGCAGCCAAGATACCTCGGCAGGCAGGTTAGCCTACGAGCAGTACTTC. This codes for CASSQDTSAGRLAYEQYF.

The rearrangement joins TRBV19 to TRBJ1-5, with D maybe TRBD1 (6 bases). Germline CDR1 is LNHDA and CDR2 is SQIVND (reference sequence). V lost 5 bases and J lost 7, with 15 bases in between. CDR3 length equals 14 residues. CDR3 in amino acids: CASSVYRVEQPQHF. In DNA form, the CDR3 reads TGTGCCAGTAGTGTATACAGGGTTGAGCAGCCCCAGCATTTT.

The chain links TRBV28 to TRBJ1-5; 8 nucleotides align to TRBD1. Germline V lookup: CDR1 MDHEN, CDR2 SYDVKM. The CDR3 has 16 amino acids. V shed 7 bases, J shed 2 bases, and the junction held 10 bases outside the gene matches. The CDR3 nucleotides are TGTGCCAGCACTCGTACAGGGGGAGGGGGCAATCAGCCCCAGCATTTT. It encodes CASTRTGGGGNQPQHF.

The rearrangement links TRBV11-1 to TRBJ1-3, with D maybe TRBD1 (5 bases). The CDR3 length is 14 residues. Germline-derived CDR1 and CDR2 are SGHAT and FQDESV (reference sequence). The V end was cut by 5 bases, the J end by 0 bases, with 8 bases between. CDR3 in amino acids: CASSKGASGNTIYF. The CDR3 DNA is TGTGCCAGCAGCAAAGGGGCCTCTGGAAACACCATATATTTT.

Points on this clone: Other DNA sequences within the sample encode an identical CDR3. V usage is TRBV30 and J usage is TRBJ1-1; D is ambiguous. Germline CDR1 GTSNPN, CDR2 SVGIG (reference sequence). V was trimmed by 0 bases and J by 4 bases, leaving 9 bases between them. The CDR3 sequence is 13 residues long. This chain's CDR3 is CAWSVVGVTEAFF. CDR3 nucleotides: TGTGCCTGGAGTGTGGTCGGGGTCACTGAAGCTTTCTTT.

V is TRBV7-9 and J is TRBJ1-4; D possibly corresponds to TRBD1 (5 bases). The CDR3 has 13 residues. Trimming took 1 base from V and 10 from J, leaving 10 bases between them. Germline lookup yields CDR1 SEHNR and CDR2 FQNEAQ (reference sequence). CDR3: CASSLEQGVKLFF. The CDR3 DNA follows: TGTGCCAGCAGCTTAGAGCAGGGCGTAAAACTGTTTTTT.